Listed below are T cell receptor beta chains from one sample, sequenced in a study of naive and memory T cell subsets. TCRdb analysed the UMI-ligation and nested PCR reads with MiXCR anew, one entry per CDR3 protein. This sample has approximately 140,000 distinct CDR3 sequences, with approximately 20% found just once. Sequenced: naive CD8+ T cells from blood. The receptor set was obtained from a human donor in good health. The CDR3 runs from the conserved cysteine through the conserved F or W. Each record gives: CDR3 length, J gene, V gene, D gene, clone size, CDR3 protein, CDR3 DNA. A D gene is named only where the DNA matches it firmly. Clone size is given for some rows only: seen once, a few or many times, or a class if the clone is expanded.

>15|TRBJ2-2|TRBV5-5|.|few
CASSLEVHSTGELFF
TGTGCCAGCAGCTTGGAGGTTCACAGCACCGGGGAGCTGTTTTTT
>15|TRBJ2-5|TRBV9|TRBD1|few
CASSVDAGQGRPQYF
TGTGCCAGCAGCGTAGATGCAGGACAGGGCCGGCCCCAGTACTTC
>15|TRBJ1-2|TRBV6-1|.|.
CASSSSPWDNYGYTF
TGTGCCAGCAGTTCCTCCCCCTGGGATAACTATGGCTACACCTTC
>13|TRBJ2-3|TRBV29-1|.|.
CSVDAASTDTQYF
TGCAGCGTTGATGCGGCTAGCACAGATACGCAGTATTTT
>13|TRBJ2-1|TRBV28|.|.
CVASESYYNEQFF
TGTGTCGCCTCGGAGAGCTACTACAATGAGCAGTTCTTC
>13|TRBJ1-1|TRBV6-2/TRBV6-3|TRBD1|.
CASSFDRDTEAFF
TGTGCCAGCAGTTTCGACAGGGACACTGAAGCTTTCTTT
>18|TRBJ2-1|TRBV29-1|TRBD2|few
CSVTGLAGGPSSYNEQFF
TGCAGCGTTACCGGACTAGCGGGAGGGCCGAGCTCCTACAATGAGCAGTTCTTC
>15|TRBJ1-5|TRBV5-1|.|few
CASSLGSGVNQPQHF
TGCGCCAGCAGCCTGGGATCGGGGGTGAATCAGCCCCAGCATTTT
>14|TRBJ2-5|TRBV6-5|TRBD1|few
CASGVQGAGETQYF
TGTGCCAGCGGGGTTCAGGGGGCGGGGGAGACCCAGTACTTC
>16|TRBJ1-2|TRBV20-1|TRBD1|.
CSASEIPGTGAYGYTF
TGCAGTGCTAGTGAAATCCCCGGGACAGGCGCATATGGCTACACCTTC
>13|TRBJ2-1|TRBV20-1|TRBD1|.
CSAWTGMSGEQFF
TGCAGTGCTTGGACAGGGATGTCGGGTGAGCAGTTCTTC
>15|TRBJ2-7|TRBV5-1|.|few
CASSLGGPSGYEQYF
TGCGCCAGCAGCTTGGGTGGGCCCTCGGGCTACGAGCAGTACTTC
>11|TRBJ2-1|TRBV10-3|.|few
CAISESGGQFF
TGTGCCATCAGTGAGTCCGGGGGGCAGTTCTTC
>14|TRBJ1-1|TRBV12-3/TRBV12-4|TRBD1|.
CASRPPDRGREAFF
TGTGCCAGCAGGCCCCCGGACAGGGGGCGAGAAGCTTTCTTT
>14|TRBJ1-2|TRBV5-1|TRBD1|few
CASSPKTGAIGYTF
TGCGCCAGCAGCCCGAAGACAGGGGCGATTGGCTACACCTTC
>17|TRBJ2-7|TRBV9|TRBD2|.
CASSVGLAGEGTYEQYF
TGTGCCAGCAGCGTGGGACTAGCGGGCGAAGGGACCTACGAGCAGTACTTC
>17|TRBJ2-2|TRBV5-5|TRBD2|few
CASSWPHSGSTTGELFF
TGTGCCAGCAGCTGGCCCCATAGCGGGAGTACTACCGGGGAGCTGTTTTTT
>18|TRBJ1-1|TRBV4-3|TRBD1|.
CASSQETAGGMGNTEAFF
TGCGCCAGCAGCCAAGAAACCGCAGGGGGCATGGGGAACACTGAAGCTTTCTTT
>16|TRBJ2-3|TRBV6-5|.|few
CASSYVSLGGTDTQYF
TGTGCCAGCAGTTACGTTTCCCTAGGTGGGACAGATACGCAGTATTTT
>14|TRBJ2-7|TRBV28|TRBD1|.
CASSSTGGAEEQYF
TGTGCCAGCAGTTCTACAGGGGGCGCAGAAGAGCAGTACTTC
>13|TRBJ2-1|TRBV9|.|.
CASTSPLLDEQFF
TGTGCCAGTACCTCCCCCCTCTTAGATGAGCAGTTCTTC
>12|TRBJ2-7|TRBV20-1|.|.
CSASAGSYEQYF
TGCAGTGCTAGCGCGGGCTCCTACGAGCAGTACTTC
>15|TRBJ2-3|TRBV27|TRBD2|few
CASSLSAGGTDTQYF
TGTGCCAGCAGTTTATCGGCGGGAGGCACAGATACGCAGTATTTT
>15|TRBJ1-2|TRBV10-2|.|.
CASSESGMALYGYTF
TGCGCCAGCAGTGAGTCGGGCATGGCCCTTTATGGCTACACCTTC
>14|TRBJ2-7|TRBV10-3|.|.
CAISESARPYEQYF
TGTGCCATCAGTGAGTCGGCCAGACCTTACGAGCAGTACTTC
>18|TRBJ2-1|TRBV29-1|TRBD2|.
CSARGLAGGHTLYNEQFF
TGCAGCGCCCGGGGACTAGCGGGAGGCCACACCCTCTACAATGAGCAGTTCTTC
>16|TRBJ2-3|TRBV6-6|TRBD2|.
CASTYSGPAPTDTQYF
TGTGCCAGCACCTATAGCGGGCCTGCCCCCACAGATACGCAGTATTTT
>18|TRBJ2-3|TRBV12-3/TRBV12-4|TRBD2|.
CASSLVGTSGWRSDTQYF
TGTGCCAGCAGTTTAGTGGGGACTAGCGGCTGGCGGTCAGATACGCAGTATTTT
>12|TRBJ1-1|TRBV14|.|.
CASSQIGTEAFF
TGTGCCAGCAGCCAAATTGGGACTGAAGCTTTCTTT
>13|TRBJ1-5|TRBV12-3/TRBV12-4|.|.
CASSFSGDQPQHF
TGTGCCAGCAGTTTTTCAGGGGATCAGCCCCAGCATTTT
>14|TRBJ1-2|TRBV29-1|TRBD1|few
CSVEKQGAFYGYTF
TGCAGCGTTGAAAAACAGGGGGCATTCTATGGCTACACCTTC
>14|TRBJ1-5|TRBV19|.|.
CASSMGGRNQPQHF
TGTGCCAGTAGTATGGGGGGACGGAATCAGCCCCAGCATTTT
>16|TRBJ2-1|TRBV7-9|TRBD2|.
CASRGLAGATYNEQFF
TGTGCCAGCAGGGGCCTAGCGGGAGCAACCTACAATGAGCAGTTCTTC